Shown below are 18 T cell receptor beta chains from a single sample sequenced in a study of metastatic and nonmetastatic thyroid tumors (TCRdb year 2020). No treatment had been received by any patient before thyroid surgery. Libraries were prepared through PCR. This sample was sequenced with an Illumina HiSeq 4000. Using fastp trimming at Q25 and MiXCR clonotype assembly, TCRdb reanalyzed the public sequencing data and kept in-frame beta chains. This sample is represented by approximately 41,000 clones; 25% to 30% of them were singletons. Clones ranked in the top ten supply roughly 9.5% of the sample. Material for sequencing was blood. The source of these receptors is a male donor with papillary thyroid cancer or a benign thyroid nodule (not recorded which). Some clones in this sample may be carry-over from other donors' samples.

With respect to this clone: Sequence at one end of the junction differs from germline and may be a read error. The sample has other DNA sequences that encode this CDR3 too. CDR3 sequence reads: CASSPVAGGIYEQYF. CDR3 sequence (DNA): TGTGCAAGCAGCCCGGTGGCCGGGGGTATATACGAGCAGTACTTC. The chain couples TRBV28 to TRBJ2-7; TRBD2 might be the D (6 bases). This CDR3 contains 15 residues. Germline assignment: CDR1 MDHEN and CDR2 SYDVKM.

The CDR3 DNA reads TGTGCCAGCAGCTTAGGACAGGGGAGAAATTCACCCCTCCACTTT. Its protein product is CASSLGQGRNSPLHF. The chain joins TRBV13 to TRBJ1-6; 7 nucleotides line up with TRBD1. This CDR3 comprises 15 residues. J lost 7 bases, V lost 0 bases, and 3 bases had no gene match. Germline-derived CDR1 and CDR2 are PRHDT and FYEKMQ (reference sequence).

Worth noting for this clone: At one of its ends the junction is not consistent with the germline gene, which may arise from a read error. This chain connects TRBV5-1 to TRBJ1-1, with TRBD1 matching over 7 bases. The CDR3 contains 13 residues. Looked up from germline, CDR1 is SGHRS and CDR2 is YFSETQ. CDR3 amino acids: CASNGTVNTESFF. CDR3 coding DNA: TGCGCCAGCAATGGGACAGTGAACACTGAATCTTTCTTT.

This clone was detected many times. The DNA for the CDR3 is TGTGCCAGTAGTATAGCGGGGCCTCCAGATACGCAGTATTTT. It codes for CASSIAGPPDTQYF. The J gene is TRBJ2-3, the V gene TRBV19, with D possibly called TRBD1 or TRBD2 (5 bases each). Germline V gives CDR1 LNHDA, CDR2 SQIVND (reference sequence). The CDR3 consists of 14 residues. Trimming stripped 1 base from V and 4 bases from J, with 9 bases between. Based on the CDR3 plus reference TRBV19 and TRBJ2-3, the full variable domain is DGGITQSPKYLFRKEGQNVTLSCEQNLNHDAMYWYRQDPGQGLRLIYYSQIVNDFQKGDIAEGYSVSREKKESFPLTVTSAQKNPTAFYLCASSIAGPPDTQYFGPGTRLTVL.

The gene calls are TRBV18 and TRBJ1-1; D unresolved. The V and J ends lost 2 bases and 4 bases respectively, with 8 bases between them. CDR1 and CDR2 from the germline V gene are KGHSH and LQKENI. This CDR3 contains 13 residues. The CDR3 sequence is CASSPKGFTEAFF. The DNA for the CDR3 is TGTGCCAGCTCACCAAAAGGGTTCACTGAAGCTTTCTTT.

This clone has a count of ten or more. The chain is built from TRBV5-1 and TRBJ1-1; no reliable D call. The CDR3 totals 13 residues. V dropped 2 bases and J dropped 6 bases, with 11 bases sitting between them. Germline V lookup: CDR1 SGHRS, CDR2 YFSETQ. CDR3 sequence: CASSFTVSAEAFF. CDR3 nucleotide sequence: TGCGCCAGCAGCTTTACTGTCTCGGCTGAAGCTTTCTTT.

This clone occurred many times. The rearrangement links TRBV27 to TRBJ2-1; weak D call: TRBD2 (6 bases). V was clipped by 2 bases and J by 4 bases, with 9 bases between them. The CDR3 extends over 14 amino acids. Germline V gives CDR1 MNHEY, CDR2 SMNVEV (reference sequence). DNA for the CDR3: TGTGCCAGCAGTTTACTCGCGGGGTACAATGAGCAGTTCTTC. As protein: CASSLLAGYNEQFF.

This clone appeared a few times. The V and J genes are TRBV6-1 and TRBJ2-3; tentative D call: TRBD1 (5 bases). In germline, CDR1 is MNHNS, CDR2 SASEGT. This CDR3 has 15 residues. V was trimmed by 5 bases and J by 7 bases, leaving 19 bases between them. The CDR3: CASSRPNRGVHTQYF. The CDR3 DNA reads as TGTGCCAGCAGTCGCCCGAATAGGGGCGTTCATACGCAGTATTTT.

This clone showed up many times. J is TRBJ2-2 and V is TRBV20-1, with D perhaps TRBD1 or TRBD2 (5 bases each). There are 13 residues in the CDR3. The germline gives CDR1 DFQATT, CDR2 SNEGSKA (reference sequence). V gave up 6 bases and J gave up 1 base, with 9 bases separating them. This CDR3 reads CSAPGQNTGELFF. CDR3 coding DNA: TGCAGTGCCCCGGGGCAGAACACCGGGGAGCTGTTTTTT.

The sample holds a few counts of this clone. At one end, the junction sequence differs from germline, possibly due to a read error. V usage is TRBV10-3 and J usage is TRBJ2-7; no definite D call. Germline V gene data show CDR1 as ENHRY and CDR2 as SYGVKD. This CDR3 has 12 residues. The CDR3 reads CAISETWTQPNF. The CDR3 DNA follows: TGTGCCATCAGTGAGACATGGACCCAACCCAACTTC.

V usage is TRBV11-1 and J usage is TRBJ2-7, with TRBD2 matching 12 bases. CDR3 length: 18 amino acids. The junction had 6 bases not matched to a gene; V was cut back by 0 bases and J by 0 bases. CDR1 and CDR2 (germline): SGHAT, FQDESV (reference sequence). This CDR3 is CASSLAWTSGTISYEQYF. Here the CDR3 DNA reads TGTGCCAGCAGCTTAGCGTGGACTAGCGGGACGATCTCCTACGAGCAGTACTTC.

About this clone itself: Without the conserved terminal phenylalanine or tryptophan, this CDR3 likely stems from a read error. The rearrangement links TRBV10-1 to TRBJ2-5, with D maybe TRBD2 (5 bases). Germline CDR1 is WNHNN and CDR2 is SYGVQD (reference sequence). This CDR3 has 14 amino acids. V gave up 3 bases and J gave up 5 bases, with 13 bases separating them. CDR3 loop: CASSDGLGVETQYY. Here the CDR3 DNA reads TGCGCCAGCAGTGATGGACTGGGTGTGGAGACCCAGTACTAC.

This clone has a handful of counts. This chain connects TRBV28 to TRBJ2-7; D is possibly TRBD1 (5 bases). The CDR3 totals 13 residues. Germline V CDR1 and CDR2: MDHEN, SYDVKM. Trimming removed 3 bases from V and 7 bases from J, with 13 bases in between. Here the CDR3 reads CASSLDISQEQYF. The CDR3 DNA reads TGTGCCAGCAGTTTGGACATCTCTCAAGAGCAGTACTTC.

The rearrangement links TRBV19 to TRBJ1-6; D gene unclear. This CDR3 spans 14 amino acids. Germline values: CDR1 LNHDA, CDR2 SQIVND (reference sequence). The V end was cut by 3 bases, the J end by 10 bases, with 13 bases between. CDR3: CASSIRHLQSPLHF. The CDR3 region has the DNA TGTGCCAGTAGTATCAGACACCTTCAGTCACCCCTCCACTTT.

The chain recombines TRBV28 with TRBJ2-1, with 9 bases aligning to TRBD2. The CDR3 is made up of 16 amino acids. Trimming took 5 bases from V and 0 from J; bases not matched to a gene: 5. The germline V gene has CDR1 MDHEN and CDR2 SYDVKM. The CDR3 sequence: CASSHLAGNSYNEQFF. The CDR3 DNA sequence: TGTGCCAGCAGTCACCTAGCGGGAAACTCCTACAATGAGCAGTTCTTC.

This clone came up a few times. CDR3 region: CASSIQEANYGYTF. In nucleotides, the CDR3 is TGTGCCAGTAGTATTCAGGAGGCTAACTATGGCTACACCTTC. This chain joins TRBV19 and TRBJ1-2; D not resolved. Germline V gene data show CDR1 as LNHDA and CDR2 as SQIVND (reference sequence). This CDR3 contains 14 residues. Deletions cut 3 bases from V and 0 bases from J, with 8 bases between.

This clone was seen ten or more times. The genes are TRBV5-1 and TRBJ2-5; no clear D gene. Germline V lookup: CDR1 SGHRS, CDR2 YFSETQ. The germline V and J ends were trimmed by 4 bases and 0 bases, with 7 bases remaining between them. The CDR3 totals 13 residues. The CDR3 here is CASSASHQETQYF. For the CDR3, the DNA is TGCGCCAGCAGCGCAAGCCACCAAGAGACCCAGTACTTC.

The rearrangement uses TRBV7-9 and TRBJ2-2; D is uncertain. CDR3 length: 12 residues. CDR1 is SEHNR and CDR2 is FQNEAQ in the germline V gene (reference sequence). V lost 3 bases and J lost 1, with 0 bases in between. The CDR3 sequence is CASSLNTGELFF. CDR3 in DNA: TGTGCCAGCAGCTTGAACACCGGGGAGCTGTTTTTT.